Included here is one TCR beta chain sequence, with context. This receptor's antigen is unknown. Base qualities are not recorded, but no much larger clone differs from it by a single base. Each collaborating institution followed its own protocols to collect whole blood in K2EDTA tubes. For TCRbeta analysis, collaborators shipped samples in one of three forms: frozen whole blood, isolated PBMCs, or DNA extracted from either of those sample types. The CDR3, from cysteine to phenylalanine, totals 21 residues. This entry keeps only the CDR3 DNA: 63 bases, framed from base 1. This specimen comes from a study of blood T cell repertoires in COVID-19 (dated by TCRdb to 2018 to 2020). Turning to the overall study: Samples from collaborators originated in the United States, Italy and Spain and spanned both the acute and convalescent phases of COVID-19. The prospective study material was composed of cDNA or gDNA derived from T cells, B-cell-depleted T cells, or PBMCs. A freely available public database, intended as a resource for researchers studying the immune response to SARS-CoV-2, is where the repertoires were released. The samples were drawn from two sources: the first 160 participants of the ongoing ImmuneRACE study, and approximately 1,300 subjects contributed by 6 global collaborators. Subjects who had been exposed to COVID-19, were actively infected with it, or had recovered from it provided the deeply sampled blood TCRbeta repertoires that made up the dataset. HLA class I and class II types, where available, came from metadata supplied by the sample provider rather than from assay-based typing. Sample metadata almost always included a de-identified subject ID, COVID-19 status, age in years and sex. On the study overall, not on this receptor specifically: The amount of clinical and demographic metadata varied by source and participant and was provided uncurated.

TCRbeta CDR3 regions were amplified from genomic DNA using the immunoSEQ Assay, a bias-controlled multiplex PCR. Per the source publication's procedure: The number of nucleated cells in each sample was estimated by amplification of reference gene primers within the assay. Sequence reads were collapsed and filtered to measure the absolute abundance of every unique TCRbeta CDR3 rearrangement. For each sample, productive Simpson clonality was calculated as the square root of Simpson's diversity index across productive rearrangements. TCRdb mirrors the immuneACCESS table, restricted to in-frame sequences. Some clones are absent from its copies; in checked studies, under half trace to an unresolved V gene, and the reason for the others is unknown. That table furnishes V, J and clone size, whereas the DNA furnished D and trimming. In this sample the table shows some 250,000 clones, approximately 91% of which occur a single time. About 0.74% of the sample comes from the top ten.

Sequences were obtained from peripheral blood. The chain employs TRBV21-1 and TRBJ2-3; TRBD2, the D gene given by the table, was not confirmed from the DNA. TRBV21-1 is a listed pseudogene. The TCR originated in a woman aged 25 to 39 with acute or convalescent COVID-19. Read as DNA, the sequence is TGTGCCAGCAGCAAGCAGACTCCGGGACTAGCGGGCTACAACCACACAGATACGCAGTATTTT. It encodes CASSKQTPGLAGYNHTDTQYF.